This T cell receptor (beta chain) was retrieved from a study of blood T cell repertoires in COVID-19. Study-level information: From the United States, Italy and Spain came samples of acute and convalescent COVID-19.

CDR3 length equals 16 residues. CDR1 and CDR2 from the germline V gene are SEHNR and FQNEAQ (reference sequence). V was pared by 2 bases and J by 4 bases, with 18 bases between. The protocol was immunoSEQ multiplex PCR, while the TCRdb copy is restricted to in-frame clones and leaves out a portion. This table holds about 140,000 clones, roughly 86% found once. This clone has more than one count but fewer than ten. Sequencing was performed on peripheral blood. The source of this sequence is a woman aged 60-75 years with acute or convalescent COVID-19. The chain recombines TRBV7-9 with TRBJ2-7; D may be TRBD1 (6 bases). The CDR3 spells CASSLKGTGIGYEQYF. In DNA, the CDR3 is TGTGCCAGCAGCTTAAAAGGAACAGGGATCGGGTACGAGCAGTACTTC.